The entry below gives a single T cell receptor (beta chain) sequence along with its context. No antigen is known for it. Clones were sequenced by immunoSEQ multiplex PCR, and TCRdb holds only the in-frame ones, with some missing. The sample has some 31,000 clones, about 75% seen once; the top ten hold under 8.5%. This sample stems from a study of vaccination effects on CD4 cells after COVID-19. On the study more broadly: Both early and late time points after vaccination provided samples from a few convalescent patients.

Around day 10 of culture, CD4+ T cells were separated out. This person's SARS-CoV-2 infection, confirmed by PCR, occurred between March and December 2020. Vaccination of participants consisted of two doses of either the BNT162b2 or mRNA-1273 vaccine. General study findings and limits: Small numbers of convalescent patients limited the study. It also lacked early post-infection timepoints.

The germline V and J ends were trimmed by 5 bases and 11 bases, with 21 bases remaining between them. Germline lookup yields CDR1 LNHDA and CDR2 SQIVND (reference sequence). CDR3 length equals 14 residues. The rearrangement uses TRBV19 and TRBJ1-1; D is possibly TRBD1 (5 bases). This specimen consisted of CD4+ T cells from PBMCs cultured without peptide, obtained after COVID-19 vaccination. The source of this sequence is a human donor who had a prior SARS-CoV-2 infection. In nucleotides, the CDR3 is TGTGCCAGTAGTTCGGGACTCTCAACCGATGGGGCTTTCTTT. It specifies CASSSGLSTDGAFF.